A single sample gave rise to the 32 T cell receptor beta chains below, sequenced in a study of blood T cells in healthy people across ages. It was with a sample-barcoded 5' primer and a J-beta primer mix that a second PCR of about 6 to 12 cycles was run. MiXCR was run by TCRdb on the 5' RACE reads, yielding one entry per CDR3 protein. The sample includes just over 800,000 distinct CDR3 sequences, about 62% of them seen just once. Specimen: blood. These receptors all stem from a man younger than 40 in good health.

This clonotype appeared a single time. The genes are TRBV3-1 and TRBJ2-5, with no clear D. The CDR3 is 15 amino acids. Trimming shortened V by 2 bases and J by 2 bases, and 12 bases separated the two germline ends. CDR1 is LGHDT and CDR2 is YNNKEL in the germline V gene (reference sequence). This CDR3 is CASSQPRSGQETQYF. The CDR3 nucleotides read TGTGCCAGCAGCCAACCCCGGAGTGGACAAGAGACCCAGTACTTC.

The chain employs TRBV29-1 and TRBJ2-7; D gene uncertain. V was trimmed by 8 bases and J by 0 bases, leaving 14 bases between them. This CDR3 contains 13 residues. CDR1 and CDR2 from the germline V gene are SQVTM and ANQGSEA. The CDR3 bases are TGCAGCATACGAAGGTCAGGCTCCTACGAGCAGTACTTC. Translating it yields CSIRRSGSYEQYF.

This clonotype showed up just a few times. V gene TRBV7-2 combines with J gene TRBJ2-7, with unresolved D. V was clipped by 4 bases and J by 6 bases, with 10 bases between them. CDR1 and CDR2 from the germline V gene are SGHTA and FQGNSA. CDR3 length: 12 residues. The CDR3 region has the DNA TGTGCCAGCAGCTCAAATGTGGTCGAGCAGTACTTC. As protein: CASSSNVVEQYF.

The chain links TRBV14 to TRBJ2-7, with 7 positions matching TRBD1. CDR1 and CDR2 from the germline V gene are SGHDN and FVKESK. The CDR3 length is 16 residues. V shed 4 bases and J 2 bases; nucleotides not matched to a gene: 11. The CDR3 nucleotides read TGTGCCAGCAGCCTTCATGGGGGACAGTCCCCCTACGAGCAGTACTTC. This sequence encodes CASSLHGGQSPYEQYF.

The rearrangement joins TRBV29-1 to TRBJ2-7; TRBD1 matches 7 bases. Near its end, the DNA agrees better with TRBJ2-5, so the J call may be wrong. The length of the CDR3 is 12 residues. Germline CDR1 and CDR2: SQVTM and ANQGSEA. The DNA of the CDR3 is TGCAGCGTCTCGACAGGGCAAGAGACCCAGTACTTC. This gives the protein CSVSTGQETQYF.

The sample holds a few counts of this clonotype. This sequence joins TRBV27 and TRBJ2-1; possibly TRBD2 for D (6 bases). Looked up from germline, CDR1 is MNHEY and CDR2 is SMNVEV (reference sequence). The length of the CDR3 is 14 residues. V was shortened by 4 bases and J by 10 bases, with 17 bases between the two germline ends. The CDR3 DNA sequence: TGTGCCAGCAGTTACTTTACCCTCGGAGGGGAGCAGTTCTTC. Translated: CASSYFTLGGEQFF.

This clonotype turned up a few times. The chain carries TRBV4-2 and TRBJ2-3, with D possibly called TRBD1 or TRBD2 (7 bases each). Germline CDR1 is LGHNA and CDR2 is YNFKEQ. This CDR3 has 16 amino acids. The V end was cut by 0 bases, the J end by 2 bases, with 12 bases between. The CDR3 sequence is CASSQDPGGDTDTQYF. The CDR3 coding sequence is TGTGCCAGCAGCCAAGACCCAGGGGGGGACACAGATACGCAGTATTTT.

The chain links TRBV7-2 to TRBJ2-2, with D unresolved. Looked up from germline, CDR1 is SGHTA and CDR2 is FQGNSA. Deletions cut 5 bases from V and 5 bases from J, with 12 bases between. CDR3 length: 14 amino acids. The CDR3 protein is CASSPLTQTGELFF. The CDR3 region has the DNA TGTGCCAGCAGCCCCCTAACTCAGACCGGGGAGCTGTTTTTT. The full variable domain, its missing parts supplied by reference TRBV7-2 and TRBJ2-2, is GAGVSQSPSNKVTEKGKDVELRCDPISGHTALYWYRQSLGQGLEFLIYFQGNSAPDKSGLPSDRFSAERTGGSVSTLTIQRTQQEDSAVYLCASSPLTQTGELFFGEGSRLTVL.

The sample holds one count of this clonotype. The chain couples TRBV10-3 to TRBJ1-5; maybe TRBD1 (5 bases). CDR3 length equals 16 residues. CDR1 is ENHRY, CDR2 SYGVKD, per germline. Trimming shortened V by 11 bases and J by 5 bases, and 25 bases separated the two germline ends. This CDR3 reads CASGGPGTTMDQPQHF. CDR3 nucleotide sequence: TGTGCCTCAGGAGGGCCCGGGACGACAATGGATCAGCCCCAGCATTTT.

The chain uses TRBV2 and TRBJ2-2, with 7 nucleotides matching TRBD1. J lost 6 bases, V lost 10 bases, and 8 bases had no gene match. The CDR3 contains 13 residues. Germline values: CDR1 SNHLY, CDR2 FYNNEI. CDR3 sequence: CATETGLPGELFF. In nucleotides, the CDR3 is TGTGCCACCGAGACAGGGCTCCCCGGGGAGCTGTTTTTT.

This clonotype was picked up one time. This sequence joins TRBV9 and TRBJ1-2; no definite D call. V dropped 2 bases and J dropped 2 bases, with 16 bases sitting between them. Germline CDR1 SGDLS, CDR2 YYNGEE. This CDR3 comprises 16 residues. DNA for the CDR3: TGTGCCAGCAGCGTGGACGTCGTCCCACCCAACTATGGCTACACCTTC. Residues: CASSVDVVPPNYGYTF.

V gene TRBV2 combines with J gene TRBJ1-2; no clear D. V lost 3 bases and J 7 bases, leaving 12 bases between the germline ends. The germline V gene encodes CDR1 SNHLY and CDR2 FYNNEI. This CDR3 region has 13 residues. The CDR3 nucleotides are TGTGCCAGCAGTGACCCCGGGCCGGGTGGCTACACCTTC. It translates to CASSDPGPGGYTF.

This clonotype has only a few counts. The rearrangement joins TRBV20-1 to TRBJ2-4, with D perhaps matching TRBD1 or TRBD2 (5 bases each). V lost 0 bases and J 5 bases, leaving 23 bases between the germline ends. The germline V gene encodes CDR1 DFQATT and CDR2 SNEGSKA (reference sequence). The CDR3 spans 18 residues. CDR3 amino acids: CSAREFNLFGGWENIQYF. The CDR3 nucleotides are TGCAGTGCTAGAGAATTCAACTTGTTTGGGGGTTGGGAAAACATTCAGTACTTC.

In this sample, this clonotype turned up a few times. V and J are TRBV20-1 and TRBJ2-7, with D tentatively TRBD2 (5 bases). This CDR3 is built from 11 residues. The V gene lost 3 bases and the J gene lost 5 bases, with 8 bases spanning the gap. Germline assignment: CDR1 DFQATT and CDR2 SNEGSKA (reference sequence). The CDR3 nucleotides read TGCAGTGCTAGGAGGGAACACGAGCAGTACTTC. Translation gives CSARREHEQYF.

The table lists this clonotype with a few counts. This sequence joins TRBV7-2 and TRBJ1-6; D is perhaps TRBD1 (6 bases). The V end was cut by 1 base, the J end by 6 bases, with 7 bases between. Germline V gene data show CDR1 as SGHTA and CDR2 as FQGNSA. The CDR3 runs 14 residues. This chain's CDR3 is CASSLDRANSPLHF. CDR3 bases: TGTGCCAGCAGCTTAGACAGGGCTAATTCACCCCTCCACTTT.

This chain links TRBV6-2 or TRBV6-3 with TRBJ2-1; D unclear. The CDR3 covers 18 residues. Germline V CDR1 and CDR2: MNHEY, SVGEGT. The germline V and J ends were trimmed by 0 bases and 1 base, with 16 bases remaining between them. The CDR3 DNA is TGTGCCAGCAGTTACTCGATCCGAGGAACCACTTCCTACAATGAGCAGTTCTTC. Translation gives CASSYSIRGTTSYNEQFF.

This clonotype showed up just once. The chain joins TRBV12-3 or TRBV12-4 to TRBJ2-7; a possible D gene is TRBD1 (6 bases). V lost 7 bases to trimming and J lost 4 bases, with 14 bases between them. The CDR3 loop spans 13 amino acids. This chain's CDR3 is CASTWDIDYEQYF. CDR3 bases: TGTGCCAGCACCTGGGACATCGATTACGAGCAGTACTTC.

Only one count was recorded for this clonotype. The chain uses TRBV10-3 and TRBJ2-5, with 9 bases matching TRBD1. Trimming cost V 8 bases and J 1 base; bases outside gene matches: 2. The CDR3 totals 13 residues. Germline-derived CDR1 and CDR2 are ENHRY and SYGVKD. In DNA, the CDR3 is TGTGCCATCGGGGACAGGGTCCAAGAGACCCAGTACTTC. Amino acids: CAIGDRVQETQYF.

The chain couples TRBV27 to TRBJ2-4; D could derive from TRBD1 or TRBD2 (5 bases each). The J call is uncertain, as TRBJ2-7 better fits the DNA end. The CDR3 extends over 14 amino acids. Germline V gene data show CDR1 as MNHEY and CDR2 as SMNVEV (reference sequence). The CDR3 DNA is TGTGCCAGCAGGCTCGGGGCAGGGTTTTTCGAGCAGTACTTC. Translation: CASRLGAGFFEQYF.

CDR3 sequence: CASSLTQGAFGEQFF. The CDR3 DNA reads as TGTGCCAGCAGCTTAACCCAGGGGGCGTTTGGTGAGCAGTTCTTC. V gene TRBV7-3 combines with J gene TRBJ2-1; the match to TRBD1 covers 8 bases. The CDR3 is 15 amino acids. The ends lost 0 bases at V and 9 bases at J; junction bases unmatched: 7. CDR1 and CDR2 from the germline V gene are SGHTA and FQGTGA.

The count of this clonotype is one. The chain links TRBV7-3 to TRBJ2-1; TRBD1 matches at 7 bases. With 3 bases clipped from V and 8 bases from J, the junction kept 10 bases outside the gene matches. The germline gives CDR1 SGHTA, CDR2 FQGTGA. The CDR3 spans 15 residues. CDR3 bases: TGTGCCAGCAGCTTCTCGCGACAGGGAAGGGATGAGCAGTTCTTC. Protein: CASSFSRQGRDEQFF.

This clonotype was picked up a small number of times. V usage is TRBV7-2 and J usage is TRBJ2-7; 10 nucleotides line up with TRBD2. There are 14 residues in the CDR3. Per the germline V gene, CDR1 is SGHTA and CDR2 is FQGNSA. Unmatched junction bases numbered 2, after V lost 6 bases and J lost 0 bases. The CDR3 loop is CASSPSGSSYEQYF. The CDR3 bases are TGTGCCAGCAGTCCTAGCGGGAGCTCCTACGAGCAGTACTTC.

The chain joins TRBV9 to TRBJ1-6; unclear D gene. The V end lost 4 bases, the J end lost 6 bases, and 17 bases lay between the germline ends. The germline CDR1 and CDR2 sequences are SGDLS and YYNGEE. CDR3 length: 16 residues. CDR3 sequence: CASSPRPTRPNSPLHF. In nucleotides, the CDR3 is TGTGCCAGCAGCCCCCGACCGACCCGTCCTAATTCACCCCTCCACTTT.

The J gene is TRBJ1-1, the V gene TRBV28; 9 bases agree with TRBD1. The V segment lost 6 bases and the J segment 5 bases; nucleotides outside the gene matches: 7. CDR3 length: 14 residues. CDR1 is MDHEN and CDR2 is SYDVKM in the germline V gene. The CDR3, as DNA: TGTGCCAGCAGGGGAACAGGGGGCGGAACTGAAGCTTTCTTT. The encoded protein is CASRGTGGGTEAFF.

The chain recombines TRBV11-3 with TRBJ2-5; D might be TRBD2 (6 bases). The CDR3 runs 14 residues. Looked up from germline, CDR1 is SGHNT and CDR2 is YENEEA. The V gene lost 2 bases and the J gene lost 5 bases, with 12 bases spanning the gap. This chain's CDR3 is CASSLSPRGETQYF. CDR3 bases: TGTGCCAGCAGCTTAAGTCCCCGGGGGGAGACCCAGTACTTC. The whole variable domain, filled in from reference TRBV11-3 and TRBJ2-5, reads EAGVVQSPRYKIIEKKQPVAFWCNPISGHNTLYWYLQNLGQGPELLIRYENEEAVDDSQLPKDRFSAERLKGVDSTLKIQPAELGDSAVYLCASSLSPRGETQYFGPGTRLLVL.

This clonotype was seen a few times. This chain links TRBV5-1 with TRBJ2-6, with D perhaps TRBD1 (6 bases). The CDR3 has 19 amino acids. V was shortened by 0 bases and J by 2 bases, with 18 bases between the two germline ends. The germline V gene has CDR1 SGHRS and CDR2 YFSETQ. The CDR3 here is CASSLAPIGGTTGANVLTF. The CDR3 DNA sequence: TGCGCCAGCAGCTTGGCCCCAATAGGGGGTACTACTGGGGCCAACGTCCTGACTTTC.

This clonotype was detected once. The CDR3 protein is CASSSDRDHQPQHF. DNA for the CDR3: TGTGCCAGCAGCTCCGACAGGGACCATCAGCCCCAGCATTTT. The V and J genes are TRBV7-2 and TRBJ1-5; TRBD1 aligns across 7 bases. Germline CDR1 is SGHTA and CDR2 is FQGNSA. With V trimmed by 4 bases and J by 5 bases, 5 bases remained unmatched. This CDR3 spans 14 amino acids.

The V and J genes are TRBV12-3 or TRBV12-4 and TRBJ2-1; unclear D gene. Trimming stripped 7 bases from V and 9 bases from J, with 13 bases between. This CDR3 region has 12 residues. This chain's CDR3 is CASTSALIEQFF. The CDR3, as DNA: TGTGCCAGCACGTCGGCGTTAATTGAGCAGTTCTTC.

Many counts were recorded for this clonotype. The genes are TRBV6-1 and TRBJ2-5; D gene uncertain. CDR1 and CDR2 from the germline V gene are MNHNS and SASEGT. V was trimmed by 9 bases and J by 3 bases, leaving 5 bases between them. This CDR3 has 10 residues. CDR3 protein: CASREETQYF. The CDR3 nucleotides are TGTGCCAGTCGGGAAGAGACCCAGTACTTC.

This clonotype showed up just a few times. The chain recombines TRBV6-5 with TRBJ2-7, with D unclear. Germline CDR1 and CDR2: MNHEY and SVGAGI. There are 14 residues in the CDR3. V shed 0 bases and J shed 3 bases, with 9 bases lying between them. The CDR3 nucleotides read TGTGCCAGCAGTTACTCGGGCAGTAACTACGAGCAGTACTTC. It translates to CASSYSGSNYEQYF.

This chain uses TRBV6-5 with TRBJ1-1; maybe TRBD1 (6 bases). Germline V gives CDR1 MNHEY, CDR2 SVGAGI. V lost 6 bases, J lost 0 bases, and 17 bases lay in between. The CDR3 runs 16 residues. DNA for the CDR3: TGTGCCAGCAGCCCCGGGCGGGGGGGGCTGAACACTGAAGCTTTCTTT. It yields the protein CASSPGRGGLNTEAFF.

The chain carries TRBV5-1 and TRBJ2-4; D is perhaps TRBD1 or TRBD2 (5 bases each). With the DNA end fitting TRBJ2-7 better, the J assignment may be wrong. Germline assignment: CDR1 SGHRS and CDR2 YFSETQ. This CDR3 comprises 15 residues. Here the CDR3 DNA reads TGCGCCAGCAGCGCAGAACGGGACCTTACCTACGAGCAGTACTTC. Amino acids: CASSAERDLTYEQYF.